The rows below give T cell receptor beta chains drawn from one sample of a study of blood T cell repertoires in COVID-19. Repertoires were generated with immunoSEQ multiplex PCR, while TCRdb's copy carries only in-frame clones and drops some. The sample contains 200,000 to 300,000 clones, 85% to 90% of which appear only once. Sequencing was performed on PBMCs or T cells enriched from blood (not recorded which). These receptors all come from a woman in her twenties or thirties who had recovered from COVID-19. The conserved cysteine and the conserved F or W are not part of the CDR3 here.

V gene	J gene	CDR3 protein
TRBV7-2	TRBJ2-7	ASSWTSAAYEQY
TRBV5-1	TRBJ2-3	ASSLDGSMIDTQY
TRBV28	TRBJ2-1	ASSLGGQVSSNEQF
TRBV27	TRBJ2-1	ASSSDSQGREQF
TRBV28	TRBJ1-2	ASSRGQHYGYT
TRBV28	TRBJ2-3	ASSLLFGTAIGTDTQY
TRBV29-1	TRBJ1-1	SVVGTGVFTNTEAF
TRBV28	TRBJ1-6	ASSLGETGTGSPLH
TRBV21-1	TRBJ2-5	ASSNGVIGQVEIQETQY
TRBV27	TRBJ1-1	ASSQRGAGNTEAF
TRBV2	TRBJ1-2	ASSPGGKGLYGYT
TRBV30	TRBJ1-3	AWTVGWRSSGNTIY
TRBV6-2/TRBV6-3	TRBJ2-7	ASSDPGTDYEQY
TRBV5-6	TRBJ2-7	ASSLIVSSPTYEQY
TRBV7-3	TRBJ2-5	ASSLWTGETQY
TRBV10-3	TRBJ1-1	AISDLMRGAEAF
TRBV7-2	TRBJ1-5	ASSLGQGLGNQPQH
TRBV30	TRBJ1-5	AWGAGVAQPQH
TRBV27	TRBJ2-7	ASSALRGSGYEQY
TRBV27	TRBJ2-1	ASSFRGDYNEQF
TRBV19	TRBJ2-7	ASSTPYEQY
TRBV5-4	TRBJ2-2	ASSRKPGTGELF
TRBV30	TRBJ1-2	AWSSPRLYGYT
TRBV30	TRBJ1-3	ARGTYTGNTIY
TRBV6-2/TRBV6-3	TRBJ2-5	ASSSPRTGRQETQY
TRBV18	TRBJ1-1	ASSPRPGGTEAF
TRBV27	TRBJ2-7	ASSLEGLAGFYEQY
TRBV28	TRBJ2-4	ASSLTGGTY
TRBV9	TRBJ1-1	ASGPSNTEAF
TRBV18	TRBJ1-1	ASSPQGQGIAF
TRBV7-9	TRBJ2-3	ASSPFEDTQY
TRBV10-1	TRBJ1-5	ASSRIRGIGPQH
TRBV4-1	TRBJ1-3	ASSQVGWGQGSHSGNTIY
TRBV28	TRBJ1-2	ACLGQTSDGYT
TRBV18	TRBJ1-2	ASSPVAGTGLNYGYT
TRBV2	TRBJ2-7	ASTPHRLAGDEQY
TRBV19	TRBJ1-5	ASSRTASSQPQH
TRBV7-2	TRBJ1-3	ASSSRTESGNTIY
TRBV5-6	TRBJ1-2	ASSLAGVSGYT
TRBV18	TRBJ1-2	ASSREEGSSYT
TRBV14	TRBJ1-3	ASSAAGSGNTIY
TRBV12-5	TRBJ1-3	ASGLTTMGQSIGNTIY
TRBV21-1	TRBJ1-1	ASSKGRTGRYSTTEAF
TRBV10-3	TRBJ1-6	AISEAPGDAKGSPLH
TRBV7-9	TRBJ1-5	ASSPNQGPAGQPQH
TRBV14	TRBJ1-6	ASSLYRGSPLH
TRBV7-9	TRBJ1-1	ASNRGQSTEAF
TRBV6-2/TRBV6-3	TRBJ2-7	ASSLTGGAVHEQY
TRBV9	TRBJ2-7	ASSARDRPYEQY
TRBV28	TRBJ2-3	ASSLGGGGRDTQY
TRBV11-2	TRBJ1-1	ASSLLIRGTEAF
TRBV30	TRBJ2-7	AWSVSVAFTYEQY
TRBV28	TRBJ1-1	ASYTGMNTEAF